A selection of T cell receptor beta chains follows, all from one sample in a study of T-cell reconstitution after alpha-beta-depleted transplantation in children. TCRdb redid the calling of the PCR reads with MiXCR, one entry per CDR3 protein. The repertoire has 500,000 or so distinct CDR3 sequences, roughly 10% of them found once; the top ten carry around 13%. This specimen was PBMCs, mostly from graft donor cells, taken 180 days after TCRalphabeta/CD19-depleted stem cell transplant. The origin of the receptors is a female patient younger than 10 who had a stem cell transplant for aplastic anemia, so the T cells may come from the graft donor. Each CDR3 is given with its conserved first and last residue. D genes are given only for firm matches. Some rows have no size entry. The others give once, few or many, or a class for an expanded clone.

>TRBV6-1|16|-|TRBJ2-2|-
CASNPASGRDTGELFF
TGTGCCAGCAATCCTGCTTCCGGGCGGGACACCGGGGAGCTGTTTTTT
>TRBV24-1|12|many|TRBJ2-5|TRBD1
CATSDREETQYF
TGTGCCACCAGCGACAGGGAGGAGACCCAGTACTTC
>TRBV5-4|13|-|TRBJ2-1|-
CASTQRPTNEQFF
TGTGCCAGCACTCAGAGGCCGACCAATGAGCAGTTCTTC
>TRBV5-1|15|few|TRBJ2-3|-
CASSLTGQSTDTQYF
TGCGCCAGCAGCTTGACAGGTCAAAGCACAGATACGCAGTATTTT
>TRBV29-1|17|many|TRBJ1-5|TRBD1
CSVVSGTDSWGNQPQHF
TGCAGCGTTGTATCCGGGACAGATTCATGGGGCAATCAGCCCCAGCATTTT
>TRBV28|16|few|TRBJ2-1|-
CASSPSGHRLGNEQFF
TGTGCCAGCAGCCCCTCCGGGCATAGGCTCGGGAATGAGCAGTTCTTC
>TRBV6-1|17|-|TRBJ2-1|TRBD2
CASTGDSGRSPYNEQFF
TGTGCCAGCACAGGGGATAGCGGGAGGTCACCTTACAATGAGCAGTTCTTC
>TRBV7-9|16|-|TRBJ2-4|-
CASSRQTPLAKNIQYF
TGTGCCAGCAGCCGACAGACCCCACTAGCCAAAAACATTCAGTACTTC
>TRBV7-2|14|-|TRBJ1-2|-
CASGGSGSNYGYTF
TGTGCCAGCGGGGGGTCAGGGAGTAACTATGGCTACACCTTC
>TRBV5-1|15|few|TRBJ2-1|-
CASSLAADSYNEQFF
TGCGCCAGCAGCTTGGCCGCGGATTCCTACAATGAGCAGTTCTTC
>TRBV5-1|13|-|TRBJ2-1|-
CASSWDPEIEQFF
TGCGCCAGCAGCTGGGACCCCGAAATCGAGCAGTTCTTC
>TRBV20-1|14|-|TRBJ1-6|-
CSASGRTYNSPLHF
TGCAGTGCTAGTGGACGGACCTATAATTCACCCCTCCACTTT
>TRBV20-1|13|-|TRBJ2-1|-
CSARDSLGNEQFF
TGCAGTGCCCGGGACTCCTTAGGAAATGAGCAGTTCTTC